The 21 T cell receptor beta chains presented below share a single source sample, sequenced in a study of T cell responses to AZD1222 COVID-19 vaccine. Some clones are missing from TCRdb's copy, which holds only in-frame ones; the method was immunoSEQ multiplex PCR. The data show 140,000 or so clones, with around nine tenths seen just once and about 1.5% held by the top ten. Sequencing was performed on peripheral blood, taken on day 0 of AZD1222 vaccination. Source of these receptors: an adult in good health.

The V gene is TRBV5-5, the J gene TRBJ1-2; possible D gene TRBD1, 5 bases. Trimming removed 2 bases from V and 7 bases from J, with 12 bases in between. Germline V gene data show CDR1 as SGHKS and CDR2 as YYEKEE (reference sequence). This CDR3 contains 13 residues. The CDR3 DNA reads TGTGCCAGCAGCTTTCAGCCGGGGGGTGGCTACACCTTC. It is translated as CASSFQPGGGYTF.

The chain couples TRBV5-1 to TRBJ2-7; possibly TRBD1 for D (5 bases). Germline V gene data show CDR1 as SGHRS and CDR2 as YFSETQ. This CDR3 comprises 14 residues. The ends were cut back, 7 bases at V and 0 bases at J, with 14 bases in the middle. CDR3 amino acids: CASVQGIGSYEQYF. CDR3 in DNA: TGCGCCAGCGTGCAGGGTATTGGCTCCTACGAGCAGTACTTC. The full variable domain, rest sourced from reference TRBV5-1 and TRBJ2-7, is KAGVTQTPRYLIKTRGQQVTLSCSPISGHRSVSWYQQTPGQGLQFLFEYFSETQRNKGNFPGRFSGRQFSNSRSEMNVSTLELGDSALYLCASVQGIGSYEQYFGPGTRLTVT.

The chain links TRBV10-3 to TRBJ1-2, with D maybe TRBD1 (5 bases). Trimming removed 4 bases from V and 4 bases from J, with 13 bases in between. The CDR3 length is 14 residues. Germline V CDR1 and CDR2: ENHRY, SYGVKD. CDR3 DNA: TGTGCCATCAGTGGGGACGGCGCCTTCTATGGCTACACCTTC. It codes for CAISGDGAFYGYTF.

This sequence joins TRBV12-5 and TRBJ1-4; maybe TRBD1 (6 bases). V lost 0 bases and J lost 5, with 13 bases in between. Germline CDR1 reads LGHNT; CDR2 reads FRNRAP. The CDR3 covers 16 residues. The CDR3 sequence: CASGLVLGASNEKLFF. The CDR3 region has the DNA TGTGCTAGTGGTTTGGTACTGGGGGCCAGCAATGAAAAACTGTTTTTT.

The chain combines TRBV24-1 with TRBJ1-5; D is possibly TRBD1 (6 bases). The germline V gene encodes CDR1 KGHDR and CDR2 SFDVKD. This CDR3 comprises 20 residues. With 7 bases removed from V and 6 bases from J, the gap between germline ends came to 33 bases. CDR3 sequence: CATSLPLLNREDLMSQPQHF. In DNA form, the CDR3 reads TGTGCCACCAGCCTTCCATTGCTAAACAGGGAGGACCTTATGAGTCAGCCCCAGCATTTT.

This clone was counted a single time. The chain links TRBV19 to TRBJ1-5; 10 positions agree with TRBD1. The CDR3 is made up of 16 amino acids. The J segment lost 2 bases and the V segment lost 5 bases, leaving 6 bases of the junction unmatched. Germline V CDR1 and CDR2: LNHDA, SQIVND (reference sequence). CDR3 sequence reads: CASSGGTGVGNQPQHF. DNA of the CDR3: TGTGCCAGTAGTGGAGGGACAGGGGTGGGCAATCAGCCCCAGCATTTT.

This chain uses TRBV6-5 with TRBJ2-1; 8 bases fit TRBD1. Germline CDR1 and CDR2: MNHEY and SVGAGI. V gave up 0 bases and J gave up 4 bases; unmatched junction bases: 2. The CDR3 is made up of 15 amino acids. In DNA, the CDR3 is TGTGCCAGCAGTTACTCAAACAGGGGGTACAATGAGCAGTTCTTC. This encodes CASSYSNRGYNEQFF.

This chain uses TRBV6-5 with TRBJ1-2; perhaps TRBD1 as D (5 bases). Germline V CDR1 and CDR2: MNHEY, SVGAGI. V was shortened by 2 bases and J by 7 bases, with 14 bases between the two germline ends. The CDR3 extends over 14 amino acids. In DNA, the CDR3 is TGTGCCAGCAGTTACGGGATTACAGGCTCTGGCTACACCTTC. Translating it yields CASSYGITGSGYTF.

The chain employs TRBV28 and TRBJ1-1, with D hard to call. Germline V CDR1 and CDR2: MDHEN, SYDVKM. Deletions cut 4 bases from V and 11 bases from J, with 11 bases between. This CDR3 has 11 residues. CDR3 bases: TGTGCCAGCAGTTCTCGGCGAGCCGCTTTCTTT. Amino acids: CASSSRRAAFF.

The chain has TRBV30 and TRBJ1-1, with D unclear. The V end was cut by 5 bases, the J end by 1 base, with 8 bases between. The CDR3 sequence is 12 residues long. CDR1 is GTSNPN, CDR2 SVGIG, per germline (reference sequence). The CDR3 sequence: CAWLDGNTEAFF. The CDR3 DNA is TGTGCCTGGTTGGACGGGAACACTGAAGCTTTCTTT.

The chain joins TRBV30 to TRBJ1-5; D is unresolved. V lost 0 bases and J lost 3, with 9 bases in between. This CDR3 is built from 14 residues. Germline lookup yields CDR1 GTSNPN and CDR2 SVGIG (reference sequence). CDR3 loop: CAWSVQSHNQPQHF. CDR3 nucleotides: TGTGCCTGGAGTGTACAAAGTCACAATCAGCCCCAGCATTTT.

The table lists this clone with a count of one. The chain carries TRBV30 and TRBJ1-1, with D hard to call. Per the germline V gene, CDR1 is GTSNPN and CDR2 is SVGIG (reference sequence). Deletions cut 5 bases from V and 0 bases from J, with 10 bases between. CDR3 length equals 13 residues. DNA for the CDR3: TGTGCCTGGGGGTTAAACATGAACACTGAAGCTTTCTTT. The encoded protein is CAWGLNMNTEAFF.

The chain combines TRBV5-1 with TRBJ2-5; maybe TRBD1 (6 bases). Germline V gene sequence: CDR1 SGHRS, CDR2 YFSETQ. Trimming removed 0 bases at V and 4 bases at J, with 10 bases between. The CDR3 loop spans 14 amino acids. The DNA for the CDR3 is TGCGCCAGCAGCTTGGAACAGGGTGTAGAGACCCAGTACTTC. Translation gives CASSLEQGVETQYF.

The chain recombines TRBV6-1 with TRBJ2-1, with 11 bases fitting TRBD2. Germline CDR1 is MNHNS and CDR2 is SASEGT. The V and J ends lost 3 bases and 8 bases, in that order; junction bases with no gene match: 6. The CDR3 is 15 amino acids. CDR3 amino acids: CASSDGLAGGHEQFF. The CDR3 DNA is TGTGCCAGCAGTGACGGCCTAGCGGGAGGACATGAGCAGTTCTTC.

This sequence joins TRBV30 and TRBJ1-1; possibly TRBD1 for D (5 bases). Between the trimmed V and J ends, which lost 3 bases and 5 bases, there was a span of 10 bases. The germline V gene encodes CDR1 GTSNPN and CDR2 SVGIG (reference sequence). This CDR3 is 12 amino acids long. CDR3 residues: CAWSMGVTEAFF. The CDR3 region has the DNA TGTGCCTGGAGCATGGGGGTTACTGAAGCTTTCTTT.

In its sample, this clone was seen once. The V call is TRBV7-2, the J call TRBJ2-1; D is unclear. V shed 7 bases and J shed 0 bases, with 13 bases lying between them. The CDR3 spans 15 residues. Germline CDR1 is SGHTA and CDR2 is FQGNSA. The CDR3 nucleotides read TGTGCCAGCACCCCCGTAGCTAGCTCCTACAATGAGCAGTTCTTC. This encodes CASTPVASSYNEQFF.

The J gene is TRBJ2-2, the V gene TRBV5-1; D may match TRBD1 or TRBD2 (5 bases each). The CDR3 has 14 amino acids. Germline CDR1 is SGHRS and CDR2 is YFSETQ. The germline V and J ends were trimmed by 0 bases and 10 bases, with 13 bases remaining between them. The CDR3 here is CASSLVGRAEELFF. The CDR3 bases are TGCGCCAGCAGCTTGGTGGGGCGGGCTGAGGAGCTGTTTTTT.

Concerning this clone: A read error may account for a junction end that differs from germline. V gene TRBV10-3 combines with J gene TRBJ2-1; TRBD2 agrees at 9 bases. Per germline, CDR1 ENHRY and CDR2 SYGVKD. The CDR3 has 16 amino acids. The CDR3 DNA reads TGTACCATCAGTGATATTGGCGGGAGGGCCCCAGTTGAGCAGTTCTTC. This translates into CTISDIGGRAPVEQFF.

J is TRBJ1-5 and V is TRBV12-3 or TRBV12-4; possibly TRBD1 for D (5 bases). The germline V and J ends were trimmed by 7 bases and 7 bases, with 11 bases remaining between them. The CDR3 is made up of 12 amino acids. The CDR3 bases are TGTGCCAGCACCTTGGGGGGGCAGCCCCAGCATTTT. This encodes CASTLGGQPQHF.

This clone was detected only once. V and J are TRBV9 and TRBJ1-2; D call uncertain. The germline V gene encodes CDR1 SGDLS and CDR2 YYNGEE. The ends were cut back, 0 bases at V and 4 bases at J, with 16 bases in the middle. The CDR3 contains 16 residues. In DNA form, the CDR3 reads TGTGCCAGCAGCGTAGCTACCCGGGGAGGGAGCTATGGCTACACCTTC. This codes for CASSVATRGGSYGYTF. Supplemented by reference TRBV9 and TRBJ1-2, the full variable domain reads DSGVTQTPKHLITATGQRVTLRCSPRSGDLSVYWYQQSLDQGLQFLIQYYNGEERAKGNILERFSAQQFPDLHSELNLSSLELGDSALYFCASSVATRGGSYGYTFGSGTRLTVV.

The CDR3 region is CASSTDTIYGYTF. CDR3 nucleotides: TGTGCCAGCAGTACGGACACCATCTATGGCTACACCTTC. The rearrangement uses TRBV6-2 or TRBV6-3 and TRBJ1-2; D might be TRBD1 (5 bases). V lost 5 bases, J lost 4 bases, and 11 bases lay in between. The CDR3 covers 13 residues. Germline CDR1 and CDR2: MNHEY and SVGEGT.